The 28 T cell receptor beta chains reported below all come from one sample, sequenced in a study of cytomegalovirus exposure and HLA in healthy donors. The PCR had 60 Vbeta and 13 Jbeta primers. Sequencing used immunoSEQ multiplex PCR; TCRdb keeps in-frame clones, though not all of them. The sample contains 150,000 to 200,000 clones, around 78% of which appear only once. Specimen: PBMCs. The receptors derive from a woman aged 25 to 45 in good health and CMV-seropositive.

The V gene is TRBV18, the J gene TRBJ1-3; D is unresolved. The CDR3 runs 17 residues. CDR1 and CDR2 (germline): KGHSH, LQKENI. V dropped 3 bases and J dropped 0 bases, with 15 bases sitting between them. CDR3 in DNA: TGTGCCAGCTCACCCCGCGAACAGATCTCCTCTGGAAACACCATATATTTT. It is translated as CASSPREQISSGNTIYF.

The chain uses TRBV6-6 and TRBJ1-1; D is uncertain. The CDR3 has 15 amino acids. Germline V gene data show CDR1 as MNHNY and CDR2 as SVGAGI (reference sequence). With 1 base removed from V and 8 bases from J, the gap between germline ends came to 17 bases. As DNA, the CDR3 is TGTGCCAGCAGTTACTACTCGAATCTTGGAGGGGAAGCTTTCTTT. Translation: CASSYYSNLGGEAFF.

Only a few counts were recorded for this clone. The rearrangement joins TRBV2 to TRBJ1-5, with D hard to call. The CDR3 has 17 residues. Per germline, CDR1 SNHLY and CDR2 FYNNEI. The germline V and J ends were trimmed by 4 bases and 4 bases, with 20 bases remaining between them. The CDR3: CASSGSAGGVGNQPQHF. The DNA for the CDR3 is TGTGCCAGCAGTGGATCTGCTGGCGGGGTGGGGAATCAGCCCCAGCATTTT.

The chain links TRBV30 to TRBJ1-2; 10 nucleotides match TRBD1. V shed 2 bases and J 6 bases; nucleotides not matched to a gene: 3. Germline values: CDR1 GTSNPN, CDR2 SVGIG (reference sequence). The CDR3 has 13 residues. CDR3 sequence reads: CAWSKGTGDGYTF. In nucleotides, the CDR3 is TGTGCCTGGAGTAAAGGGACAGGGGATGGCTACACCTTC. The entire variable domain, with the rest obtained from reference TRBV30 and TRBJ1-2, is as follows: SQTIHQWPATLVQPVGSPLSLECTVEGTSNPNLYWYRQAAGRGLQLLFYSVGIGQISSEVPQNLSASRPQDRQFILSSKKLLLSDSGFYLCAWSKGTGDGYTFGSGTRLTVV.

The CDR3: CASSPKMVQGLKAFF. As DNA, the CDR3 is TGCGCCAGCAGCCCCAAGATGGTACAGGGCCTAAAAGCTTTCTTT. The J gene is TRBJ1-1, the V gene TRBV4-1; a weak D match, TRBD1 (6 bases). Looked up from germline, CDR1 is MGHRA and CDR2 is YSYEKL. The CDR3 is made up of 15 amino acids. V was shortened by 4 bases and J by 9 bases, with 21 bases between the two germline ends.

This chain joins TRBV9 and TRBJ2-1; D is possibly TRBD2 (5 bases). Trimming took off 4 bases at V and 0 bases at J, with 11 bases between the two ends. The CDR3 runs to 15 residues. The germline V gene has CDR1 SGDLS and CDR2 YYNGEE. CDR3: CASSFSGPSYNEQFF. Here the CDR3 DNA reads TGTGCCAGCAGCTTCAGCGGACCCTCCTACAATGAGCAGTTCTTC.

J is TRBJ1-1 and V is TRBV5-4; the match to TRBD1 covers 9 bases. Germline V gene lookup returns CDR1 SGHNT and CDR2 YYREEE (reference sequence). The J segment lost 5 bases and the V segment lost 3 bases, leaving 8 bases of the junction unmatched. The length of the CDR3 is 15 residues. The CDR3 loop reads CASSSPGQGGTEAFF. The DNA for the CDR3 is TGTGCCAGCAGCTCACCGGGACAGGGCGGAACTGAAGCTTTCTTT.

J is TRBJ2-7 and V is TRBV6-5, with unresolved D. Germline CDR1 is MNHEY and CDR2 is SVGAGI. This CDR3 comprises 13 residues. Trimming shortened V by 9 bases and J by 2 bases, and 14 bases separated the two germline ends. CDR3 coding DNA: TGTGCCAGTTTCCGGGTTGCCCCCTACGAGCAGTACTTC. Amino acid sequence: CASFRVAPYEQYF.

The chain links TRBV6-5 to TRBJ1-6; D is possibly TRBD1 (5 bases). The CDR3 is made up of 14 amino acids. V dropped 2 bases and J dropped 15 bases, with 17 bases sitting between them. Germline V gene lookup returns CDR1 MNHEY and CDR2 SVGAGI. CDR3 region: CASSYKDRDLLLHF. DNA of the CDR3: TGTGCCAGCAGTTACAAAGACCGGGACTTGCTCCTCCACTTT.

DNA of the CDR3: TGCGCCAGCAGCCAAGCCCCGGGCAGGGGCAACGAGCAGTACTTC. Its translation is CASSQAPGRGNEQYF. The rearrangement joins TRBV4-3 to TRBJ2-7, with D perhaps TRBD1 (6 bases). Germline V lookup: CDR1 LGHNA, CDR2 YSLEER. Trimming took off 1 base at V and 5 bases at J, with 15 bases between the two ends. The CDR3 runs to 15 residues.

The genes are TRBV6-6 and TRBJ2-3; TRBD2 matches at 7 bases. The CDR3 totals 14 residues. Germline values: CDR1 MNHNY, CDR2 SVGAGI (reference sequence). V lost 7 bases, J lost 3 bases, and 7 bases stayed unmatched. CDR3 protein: CASNRGSLTDTQYF. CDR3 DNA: TGTGCCAGCAACCGCGGGAGCTTGACAGATACGCAGTATTTT.

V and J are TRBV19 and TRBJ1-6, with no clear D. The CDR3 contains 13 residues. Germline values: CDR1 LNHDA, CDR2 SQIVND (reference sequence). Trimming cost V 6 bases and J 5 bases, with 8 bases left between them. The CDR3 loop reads CASREADNSPLHF. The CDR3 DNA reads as TGTGCCAGTAGAGAGGCAGATAATTCACCCCTCCACTTT.

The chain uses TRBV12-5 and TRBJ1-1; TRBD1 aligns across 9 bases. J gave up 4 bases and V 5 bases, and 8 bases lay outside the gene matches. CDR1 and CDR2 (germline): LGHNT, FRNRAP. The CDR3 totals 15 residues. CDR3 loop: CASGPYRGRATEAFF. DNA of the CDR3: TGTGCTAGTGGTCCCTACAGGGGGCGGGCCACTGAAGCTTTCTTT.

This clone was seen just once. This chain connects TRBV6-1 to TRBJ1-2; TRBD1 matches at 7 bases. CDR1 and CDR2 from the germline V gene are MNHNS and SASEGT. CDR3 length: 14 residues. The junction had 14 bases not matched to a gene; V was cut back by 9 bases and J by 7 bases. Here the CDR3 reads CASIVSTGLGGYTF. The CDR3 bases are TGTGCCAGTATCGTATCGACAGGGCTGGGTGGCTACACCTTC.

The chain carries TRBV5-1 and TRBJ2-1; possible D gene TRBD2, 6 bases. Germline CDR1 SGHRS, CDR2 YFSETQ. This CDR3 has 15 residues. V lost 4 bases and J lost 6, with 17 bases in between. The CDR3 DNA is TGCGCCAGCAGCCCCTCTAGCGTCTTGGTCAATGAGCAGTTCTTC. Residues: CASSPSSVLVNEQFF.

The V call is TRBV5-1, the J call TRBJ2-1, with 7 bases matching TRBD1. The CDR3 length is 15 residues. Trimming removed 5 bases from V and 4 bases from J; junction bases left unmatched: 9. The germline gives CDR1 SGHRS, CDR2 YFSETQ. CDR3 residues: CASSQSGTDYNEQFF. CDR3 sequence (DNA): TGCGCCAGCAGTCAGTCCGGGACAGATTACAATGAGCAGTTCTTC.

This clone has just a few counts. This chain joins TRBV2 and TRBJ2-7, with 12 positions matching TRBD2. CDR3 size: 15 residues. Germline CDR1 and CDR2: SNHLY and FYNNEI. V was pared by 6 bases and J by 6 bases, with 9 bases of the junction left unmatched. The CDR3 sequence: CASRATSGGASEQYF. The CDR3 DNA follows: TGTGCCAGCAGGGCGACTAGCGGGGGAGCCAGCGAGCAGTACTTC.

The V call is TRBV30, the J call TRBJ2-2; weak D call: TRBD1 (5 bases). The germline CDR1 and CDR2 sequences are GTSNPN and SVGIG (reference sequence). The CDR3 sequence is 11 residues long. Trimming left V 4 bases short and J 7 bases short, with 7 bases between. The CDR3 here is CAWTGIGELFF. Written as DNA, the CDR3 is TGTGCCTGGACAGGGATCGGGGAGCTGTTTTTT.

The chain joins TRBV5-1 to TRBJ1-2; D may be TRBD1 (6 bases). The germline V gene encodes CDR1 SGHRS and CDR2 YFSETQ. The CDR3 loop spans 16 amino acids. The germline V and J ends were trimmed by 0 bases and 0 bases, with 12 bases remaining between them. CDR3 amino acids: CASSLGMDSTNYGYTF. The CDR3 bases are TGCGCCAGCAGCTTGGGAATGGACAGTACTAACTATGGCTACACCTTC. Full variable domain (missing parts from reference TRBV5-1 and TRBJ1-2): KAGVTQTPRYLIKTRGQQVTLSCSPISGHRSVSWYQQTPGQGLQFLFEYFSETQRNKGNFPGRFSGRQFSNSRSEMNVSTLELGDSALYLCASSLGMDSTNYGYTFGSGTRLTVV.

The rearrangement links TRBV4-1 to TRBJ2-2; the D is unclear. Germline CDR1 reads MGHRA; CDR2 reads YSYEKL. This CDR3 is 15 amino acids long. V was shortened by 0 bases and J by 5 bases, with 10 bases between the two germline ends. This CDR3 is CASSQDPGLTGELFF. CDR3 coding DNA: TGCGCCAGCAGCCAAGATCCGGGTCTGACCGGGGAGCTGTTTTTT.

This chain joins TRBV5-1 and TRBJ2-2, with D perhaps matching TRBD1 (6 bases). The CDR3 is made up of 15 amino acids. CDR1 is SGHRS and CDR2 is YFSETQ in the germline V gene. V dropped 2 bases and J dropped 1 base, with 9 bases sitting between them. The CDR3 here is CASSLQGRNTGELFF. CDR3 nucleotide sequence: TGCGCCAGCAGCTTACAGGGAAGGAACACCGGGGAGCTGTTTTTT. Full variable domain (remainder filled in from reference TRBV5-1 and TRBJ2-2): KAGVTQTPRYLIKTRGQQVTLSCSPISGHRSVSWYQQTPGQGLQFLFEYFSETQRNKGNFPGRFSGRQFSNSRSEMNVSTLELGDSALYLCASSLQGRNTGELFFGEGSRLTVL.

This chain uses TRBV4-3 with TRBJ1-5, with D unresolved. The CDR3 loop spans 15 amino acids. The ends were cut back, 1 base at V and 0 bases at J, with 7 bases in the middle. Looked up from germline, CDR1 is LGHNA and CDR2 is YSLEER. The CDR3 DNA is TGCGCCAGCAGCCAAGTTCACGGTAGCAATCAGCCCCAGCATTTT. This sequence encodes CASSQVHGSNQPQHF.

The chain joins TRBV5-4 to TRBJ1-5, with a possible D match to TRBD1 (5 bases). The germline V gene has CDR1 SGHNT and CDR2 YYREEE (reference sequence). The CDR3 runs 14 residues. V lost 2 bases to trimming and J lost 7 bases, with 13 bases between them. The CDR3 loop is CASSFFGGDQPQHF. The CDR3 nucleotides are TGTGCCAGCAGCTTTTTCGGGGGGGACCAGCCCCAGCATTTT.

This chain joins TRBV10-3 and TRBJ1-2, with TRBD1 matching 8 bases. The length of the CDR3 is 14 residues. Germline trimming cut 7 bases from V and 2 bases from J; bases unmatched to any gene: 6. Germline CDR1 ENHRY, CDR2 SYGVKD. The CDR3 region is CAIKWTGKNYGYTF. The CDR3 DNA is TGTGCCATCAAGTGGACAGGGAAAAACTATGGCTACACCTTC.

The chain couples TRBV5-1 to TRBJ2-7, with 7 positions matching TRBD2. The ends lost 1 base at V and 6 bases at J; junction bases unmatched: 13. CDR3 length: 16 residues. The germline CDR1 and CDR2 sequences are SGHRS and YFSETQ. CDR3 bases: TGCGCCAGCAGCTTGATCGCGACTAGCCCGGGGTCCGAGCAGTACTTC. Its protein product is CASSLIATSPGSEQYF.

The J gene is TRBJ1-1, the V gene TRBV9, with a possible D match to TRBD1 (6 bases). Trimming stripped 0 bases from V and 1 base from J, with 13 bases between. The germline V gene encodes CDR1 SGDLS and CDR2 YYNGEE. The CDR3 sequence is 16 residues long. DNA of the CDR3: TGTGCCAGCAGCGTAGGGTCGGGGGGCAGGAACACTGAAGCTTTCTTT. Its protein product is CASSVGSGGRNTEAFF.

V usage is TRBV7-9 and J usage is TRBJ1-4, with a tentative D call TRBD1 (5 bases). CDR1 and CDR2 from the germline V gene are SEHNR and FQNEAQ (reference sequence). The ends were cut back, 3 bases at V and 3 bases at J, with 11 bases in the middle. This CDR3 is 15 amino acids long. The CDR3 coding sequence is TGTGCCAGCAGCTTTAGGAGGGGCGCTAATGAAAAACTGTTTTTT. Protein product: CASSFRRGANEKLFF. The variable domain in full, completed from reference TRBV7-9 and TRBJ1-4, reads DTGVSQNPRHKITKRGQNVTFRCDPISEHNRLYWYRQTLGQGPEFLTYFQNEAQLEKSRLLSDRFSAERPKGSFSTLEIQRTEQGDSAMYLCASSFRRGANEKLFFGSGTQLSVL.

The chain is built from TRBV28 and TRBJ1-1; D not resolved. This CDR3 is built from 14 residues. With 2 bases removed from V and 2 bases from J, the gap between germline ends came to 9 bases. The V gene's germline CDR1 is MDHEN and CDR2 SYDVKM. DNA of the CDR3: TGTGCCAGCAGTTTACAGGAGGTTAACACTGAAGCTTTCTTT. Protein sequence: CASSLQEVNTEAFF.